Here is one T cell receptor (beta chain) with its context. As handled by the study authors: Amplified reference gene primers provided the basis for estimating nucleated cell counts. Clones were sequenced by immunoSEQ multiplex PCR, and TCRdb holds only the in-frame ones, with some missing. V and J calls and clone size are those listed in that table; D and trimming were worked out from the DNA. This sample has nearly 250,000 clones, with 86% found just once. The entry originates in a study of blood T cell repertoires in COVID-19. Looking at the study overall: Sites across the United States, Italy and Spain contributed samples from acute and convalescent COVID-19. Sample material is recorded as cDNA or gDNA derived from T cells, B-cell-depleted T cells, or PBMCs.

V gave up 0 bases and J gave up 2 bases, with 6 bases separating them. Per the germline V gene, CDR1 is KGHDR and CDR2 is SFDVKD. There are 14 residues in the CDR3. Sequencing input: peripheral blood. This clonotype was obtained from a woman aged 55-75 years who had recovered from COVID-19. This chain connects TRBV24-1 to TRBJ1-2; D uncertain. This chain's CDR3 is CATSDLTANYGYTF. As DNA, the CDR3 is TGTGCCACCAGTGATTTGACTGCCAACTATGGCTACACCTTC.